This T cell receptor beta chain originates from a study of PD-1 and CTLA-4 blockade in melanoma. Generated by immunoSEQ multiplex PCR, the TCRdb table keeps only in-frame clones and is missing some. The sample records about 18,000 clones, over 60% being singletons. This CDR3 spans 15 amino acids. V dropped 5 bases and J dropped 2; count of bases not matched to a gene: 6. CDR1 LNHDA and CDR2 SQIVND come from the germline V gene (reference sequence). The sequence was collected from a human donor with melanoma. Sequencing used CD8+ T cells from peripheral blood, obtained before anti-PD-1 treatment. J is TRBJ2-1 and V is TRBV19, with 7 bases matching TRBD2. The CDR3 nucleotides read TGTGCCAGTAGTGAAAGCGGGGTAACCTACAATGAGCAGTTCTTC. This gives the protein CASSESGVTYNEQFF.